The 27 T cell receptor beta chains listed next were all sequenced from one sample in a study of a mutant IDH1 vaccine in newly diagnosed glioma. Method: immunoSEQ multiplex PCR; TCRdb's copy keeps in-frame clones and lacks some. Found here are approximately 50,000 clones, around 85% of them singletons; the top ten hold roughly 1.6%. No antigens are known for them. The time point denotes: week 35, safety follow-up. Topical imiquimod accompanied each vaccine dose, which consisted of 300 ug of mutant IDH1 20-mer peptide. The sample consisted of PBMCs, taken from a glioma patient whose treatment included an IDH1 peptide vaccine. The source is a middle-aged man with glioma.

The chain recombines TRBV5-1 with TRBJ2-7, with D maybe TRBD1 (5 bases). Germline V gives CDR1 SGHRS, CDR2 YFSETQ. The CDR3 is 14 residues long. The V end lost 4 bases, the J end lost 3 bases, and 14 bases lay between the germline ends. CDR3 sequence reads: CASSPSGRDYEQYF. The CDR3 DNA reads as TGCGCCAGCAGCCCCTCGGGCAGGGACTACGAGCAGTACTTC.

V usage is TRBV10-3 and J usage is TRBJ1-5, with TRBD1 matching over 8 bases. The germline gives CDR1 ENHRY, CDR2 SYGVKD. CDR3 length: 12 residues. J lost 7 bases, V lost 6 bases, and 2 bases had no gene match. The CDR3 DNA reads TGTGCCATCAGGGACAGGGAACAGCCCCAGCATTTT. Translation: CAIRDREQPQHF.

The V and J genes are TRBV7-7 and TRBJ1-4; 8 nucleotides agree with TRBD1. The CDR3 runs 13 residues. V gave up 5 bases and J gave up 8 bases; unmatched junction bases: 4. Germline CDR1 is SSHAT and CDR2 is FNYEAQ (reference sequence). In DNA form, the CDR3 reads TGTGCCAGCAGCCAGGACAGGGCAGAAAAACTGTTTTTT. Its translation is CASSQDRAEKLFF.

In its sample, this clone was seen a few times. This chain connects TRBV5-6 to TRBJ2-1, with D tentatively TRBD1 (6 bases). The CDR3 contains 15 residues. Germline V gives CDR1 SGHDT, CDR2 YYEEEE. V gave up 4 bases and J gave up 6 bases, with 17 bases separating them. The CDR3, as DNA: TGTGCCAGCAGCGGTTACAGGGCAGGCTTCAATGAGCAGTTCTTC. Encoded protein: CASSGYRAGFNEQFF. Full variable domain (outside the CDR3, taken from reference TRBV5-6 and TRBJ2-1): DAGVTQSPTHLIKTRGQQVTLRCSPKSGHDTVSWYQQALGQGPQFIFQYYEEEERQRGNFPDRFSGHQFPNYSSELNVNALLLGDSALYLCASSGYRAGFNEQFFGPGTRLTVL.

The chain couples TRBV14 to TRBJ1-2; 8 bases map to TRBD1. The trim removed 4 bases at V and 7 bases at J, leaving 5 bases unmatched. CDR1 and CDR2 from the germline V gene are SGHDN and FVKESK. The CDR3 has 13 amino acids. DNA for the CDR3: TGTGCCAGCAGCCTACAGGGGGTTGGTGGCTACACCTTC. It encodes CASSLQGVGGYTF.

The rearrangement links TRBV10-3 to TRBJ2-3; D unresolved. The germline CDR1 and CDR2 sequences are ENHRY and SYGVKD. The V end was cut by 7 bases, the J end by 2 bases, with 19 bases between. This CDR3 is built from 16 residues. CDR3 nucleotides: TGTGCCATCAAAGGTCGGTGGGAAGGGCTCACAGATACGCAGTATTTT. Protein product: CAIKGRWEGLTDTQYF.

V is TRBV5-1 and J is TRBJ2-5; unclear D gene. The V gene lost 6 bases and the J gene lost 0 bases, with 6 bases spanning the gap. Germline CDR1 SGHRS, CDR2 YFSETQ. This CDR3 comprises 12 residues. CDR3 nucleotide sequence: TGCGCCAGCACCGCGGACCAAGAGACCCAGTACTTC. Residues: CASTADQETQYF. The entire variable domain, with the rest obtained from reference TRBV5-1 and TRBJ2-5, is as follows: KAGVTQTPRYLIKTRGQQVTLSCSPISGHRSVSWYQQTPGQGLQFLFEYFSETQRNKGNFPGRFSGRQFSNSRSEMNVSTLELGDSALYLCASTADQETQYFGPGTRLLVL.

CDR3 amino acids: CSVRLSGWRGTEAFF. CDR3 nucleotide sequence: TGCAGCGTTAGACTGTCAGGGTGGCGGGGCACTGAAGCTTTCTTT. This chain connects TRBV29-1 to TRBJ1-1; D is possibly TRBD1 (5 bases). The CDR3 loop spans 15 amino acids. With 5 bases removed from V and 4 bases from J, the gap between germline ends came to 20 bases. The germline V gene has CDR1 SQVTM and CDR2 ANQGSEA.

The chain employs TRBV7-2 and TRBJ2-3; D unclear. Germline lookup yields CDR1 SGHTA and CDR2 FQGNSA. CDR3 length: 13 amino acids. The V gene lost 3 bases and the J gene lost 6 bases, with 10 bases spanning the gap. In DNA, the CDR3 is TGTGCCAGCAGCTTCGGTTTCGGGGATACGCAGTATTTT. This sequence encodes CASSFGFGDTQYF.

V is TRBV6-1 and J is TRBJ1-2; tentatively, D is TRBD1 (5 bases). The CDR3 runs to 13 residues. Germline values: CDR1 MNHNS, CDR2 SASEGT. Trimming cost V 4 bases and J 6 bases, with 12 bases left between them. The CDR3, as DNA: TGTGCCAGCAGTGGTCCAGGGACCGATGGCTACACCTTC. Its protein product is CASSGPGTDGYTF.

In this sample, this clone turned up a few times. This chain uses TRBV2 with TRBJ1-4; D is unclear. The length of the CDR3 is 13 residues. Germline assignment: CDR1 SNHLY and CDR2 FYNNEI. The V gene lost 7 bases and the J gene lost 5 bases, with 11 bases spanning the gap. In DNA form, the CDR3 reads TGTGCCAGCAATCAGGTCACCAATGAAAAACTGTTTTTT. This sequence encodes CASNQVTNEKLFF.

This clone has just one count. The gene calls are TRBV5-8 and TRBJ1-5; the D is unclear. Trimming left V 6 bases short and J 0 bases short, with 10 bases between. Germline assignment: CDR1 SGHTS and CDR2 YDEGEE. The CDR3 runs 14 residues. Here the CDR3 reads CASKPGLSNQPQHF. In DNA form, the CDR3 reads TGTGCCAGCAAGCCGGGCCTTAGCAATCAGCCCCAGCATTTT.

This chain uses TRBV9 with TRBJ2-5, with 8 bases aligning to TRBD2. The end of the DNA aligns better with TRBJ2-7, so the J call may be wrong. The CDR3 spans 15 residues. Germline CDR1 is SGDLS and CDR2 is YYNGEE. CDR3 DNA: TGTGCCAGCAGCGTAGCCAGCGGGAGTACCTACGAGCAGTACTTC. Residues: CASSVASGSTYEQYF.

V is TRBV18 and J is TRBJ1-5, with D unresolved. This CDR3 region has 16 residues. CDR1 and CDR2 (germline): KGHSH, LQKENI. V dropped 3 bases and J dropped 3 bases, with 15 bases sitting between them. CDR3 nucleotide sequence: TGTGCCAGCTCACCCGTGTCCCGAGGAGACAATCAGCCCCAGCATTTT. Encoded protein: CASSPVSRGDNQPQHF.

The gene calls are TRBV9 and TRBJ2-1, with 8 bases fitting TRBD2. Germline V CDR1 and CDR2: SGDLS, YYNGEE. J gave up 4 bases and V 1 base, and 7 bases lay outside the gene matches. There are 16 residues in the CDR3. In DNA, the CDR3 is TGTGCCAGCAGCGTACTATTAGCGGGATCATACAATGAGCAGTTCTTC. Its protein product is CASSVLLAGSYNEQFF.

The chain carries TRBV4-1 and TRBJ1-2, with a weak D call TRBD1 (5 bases). V gave up 9 bases and J gave up 4 bases, with 15 bases separating them. Germline CDR1 and CDR2: MGHRA and YSYEKL. The CDR3 has 13 amino acids. The CDR3 sequence is CASGGGKRYGYTF. In DNA form, the CDR3 reads TGCGCCAGTGGGGGGGGGAAGCGCTATGGCTACACCTTC.

The chain recombines TRBV19 with TRBJ2-7; D is unclear. The V end lost 6 bases, the J end lost 3 bases, and 15 bases lay between the germline ends. Germline V CDR1 and CDR2: LNHDA, SQIVND (reference sequence). The CDR3 runs to 14 residues. Here the CDR3 DNA reads TGTGCCAGTAGCATGGACGGCCGAGTCTACGAGCAGTACTTC. This sequence encodes CASSMDGRVYEQYF.

V and J are TRBV25-1 and TRBJ2-2, with D perhaps TRBD1 (5 bases). Trimming pared 2 bases from V and 3 bases from J, leaving 10 bases between. Germline assignment: CDR1 MGHDK and CDR2 SYGVNS. The CDR3 spans 15 residues. The CDR3 DNA reads as TGTGCCAGCAGTGAACAGGGCAGGGACACCGGGGAGCTGTTTTTT. Translated, it gives CASSEQGRDTGELFF.

V and J are TRBV7-7 and TRBJ2-1, with D perhaps TRBD2 (6 bases). The germline V gene encodes CDR1 SSHAT and CDR2 FNYEAQ (reference sequence). V lost 0 bases, J lost 5 bases, and 14 bases lay in between. This CDR3 spans 16 amino acids. For the CDR3, the DNA is TGTGCCAGCAGCTTAGCGCTGGGCGGGGTAAACAATGAGCAGTTCTTC. Protein sequence: CASSLALGGVNNEQFF.

This sequence joins TRBV7-9 and TRBJ1-3, with D perhaps matching TRBD1 (5 bases). V was trimmed by 5 bases and J by 2 bases, leaving 16 bases between them. From germline, CDR1 is SEHNR and CDR2 FQNEAQ (reference sequence). The CDR3 length is 16 residues. DNA of the CDR3: TGTGCCAGCAGCCTGCAAGAGGGGAACCCTGGAAACACCATATATTTT. Translation gives CASSLQEGNPGNTIYF.

The chain is built from TRBV5-3 and TRBJ1-1, with 11 bases aligning to TRBD1. TRBV5-3 is assigned to the ORF class and has an uncertain function. This CDR3 spans 14 amino acids. V gave up 3 bases and J gave up 4 bases; unmatched junction bases: 2. CDR3 coding DNA: TGTGCCAGAAGCTCGGGACAGGGGGTCACTGAAGCTTTCTTT. Translated, it gives CARSSGQGVTEAFF.

V is TRBV7-9 and J is TRBJ2-1; D remains ambiguous. CDR3 length: 13 amino acids. Germline values: CDR1 SEHNR, CDR2 FQNEAQ (reference sequence). V lost 3 bases, J lost 4 bases, and 7 bases lay in between. The CDR3, as DNA: TGTGCCAGCAGCTTTGGCAGGTACAATGAGCAGTTCTTC. Encoded protein: CASSFGRYNEQFF.

V and J are TRBV29-1 and TRBJ2-3; TRBD2 aligns across 7 bases. The ends lost 5 bases at V and 3 bases at J; junction bases unmatched: 5. CDR1 and CDR2 (germline): SQVTM, ANQGSEA. The CDR3 runs to 13 residues. The CDR3: CSVRRGSTDTQYF. CDR3 nucleotide sequence: TGCAGCGTTCGGCGGGGGTCAACAGATACGCAGTATTTT.

This clone was observed a single time. V gene TRBV18 combines with J gene TRBJ1-3; no definite D call. V lost 0 bases, J lost 8 bases, and 8 bases lay in between. The germline CDR1 and CDR2 sequences are KGHSH and LQKENI. This CDR3 has 13 amino acids. CDR3 nucleotide sequence: TGTGCCAGCTCACCACCGGTTCTAGACACCATATATTTT. This gives the protein CASSPPVLDTIYF.

This chain joins TRBV7-2 and TRBJ1-5, with a possible D match to TRBD1 (5 bases). V shed 5 bases and J shed 7 bases, with 18 bases lying between them. Looked up from germline, CDR1 is SGHTA and CDR2 is FQGNSA. This CDR3 has 15 residues. Here the CDR3 reads CASSPSPSRGQPQHF. As DNA, the CDR3 is TGTGCCAGCAGCCCCTCCCCATCTCGGGGGCAGCCCCAGCATTTT.

The V and J genes are TRBV4-2 and TRBJ2-3; D uncertain. CDR3 length: 14 amino acids. Germline CDR1 reads LGHNA; CDR2 reads YNFKEQ. V lost 1 base, J lost 2 bases, and 7 bases lay in between. The CDR3 DNA is TGTGCCAGCAGCCAAGCCGAGAACACAGATACGCAGTATTTT. Its protein is CASSQAENTDTQYF.

The chain carries TRBV29-1 and TRBJ2-5, with D unresolved. Trimming removed 3 bases at V and 1 base at J, with 6 bases between. The CDR3 spans 12 residues. Germline loops: CDR1 SQVTM, CDR2 ANQGSEA. In DNA, the CDR3 is TGCAGCGTTGATGGTCCCCAAGAGACCCAGTACTTC. Translating gives CSVDGPQETQYF.